A selection of T cell receptor beta chains follows, all from one sample in a study of blood T cell repertoires in COVID-19. Data came from immunoSEQ multiplex PCR; TCRdb stores just in-frame clones and leaves some out. The sample holds around 300,000 clones, roughly nine tenths seen once. What was sequenced was PBMCs or T cells enriched from blood (not recorded which). The receptors were sampled from a woman between 18 and 29 years old who had recovered from COVID-19. The CDR3 runs from the conserved cysteine through the conserved F or W. Each record gives: V gene, J gene, D gene, clone size, CDR3 DNA, CDR3 protein. D genes are given only for firm matches. Not all rows give a size; the values are once, few, many and, for expanded clones, a class.

v_gene: TRBV27; j_gene: TRBJ2-7; d_gene: TRBD2; abundance: .; CDR3nt: TGTGCCAGCAGTATAGCGGGGGCCTACGAGCAGTACTTC; CDR3aa: CASSIAGAYEQYF
v_gene: TRBV3-1/TRBV3-2; j_gene: TRBJ1-5; d_gene: .; abundance: few; CDR3nt: TGTGCCAGCAGCCAAGGACAGCACAATCAGCCCCAGCATTTT; CDR3aa: CASSQGQHNQPQHF
v_gene: TRBV28; j_gene: TRBJ2-1; d_gene: TRBD1; abundance: .; CDR3nt: TGTGCCAGCAGTTTTTTCGGGACAGGCGTCTACAATGAGCAGTTCTTC; CDR3aa: CASSFFGTGVYNEQFF
v_gene: TRBV6-2/TRBV6-3; j_gene: TRBJ2-7; d_gene: TRBD2; abundance: .; CDR3nt: TGTGCCAGCAGTTACGCGGCGGGACTAACCTACGAGCAGTACTTC; CDR3aa: CASSYAAGLTYEQYF
v_gene: TRBV19; j_gene: TRBJ1-5; d_gene: TRBD1; abundance: .; CDR3nt: TGTGCCAGTAGTACCCGAGAAGGACAGGTGGCCGGTTTGGGTCAGCCCCAGCATTTT; CDR3aa: CASSTREGQVAGLGQPQHF
v_gene: TRBV5-1; j_gene: TRBJ2-5; d_gene: TRBD2; abundance: .; CDR3nt: TGCGCCAGCAGCTCGGGGGGACTAGCGGGAAAAGAGACCCAGTACTTC; CDR3aa: CASSSGGLAGKETQYF
v_gene: TRBV29-1; j_gene: TRBJ1-1; d_gene: TRBD1; abundance: .; CDR3nt: TGCAGCGACAGGGGGCAGGGTGAAGCTTTCTTT; CDR3aa: CSDRGQGEAFF
v_gene: TRBV14; j_gene: TRBJ1-4; d_gene: .; abundance: .; CDR3nt: TGTGCCAGCAGCCACTATGGGAGAAATGAAAAACTGTTTTTT; CDR3aa: CASSHYGRNEKLFF
v_gene: TRBV11-2; j_gene: TRBJ2-2; d_gene: TRBD1; abundance: .; CDR3nt: TGTGCCAGCAGCTCCCTTTTGACAGGGCGGACCGGGGAGCTGTTTTTT; CDR3aa: CASSSLLTGRTGELFF
v_gene: TRBV4-1; j_gene: TRBJ2-1; d_gene: .; abundance: .; CDR3nt: TGCGCCAGCAGCCGGACTGGAGGTCATCCCTACAATGAGCAGTTCTTC; CDR3aa: CASSRTGGHPYNEQFF
v_gene: TRBV7-3; j_gene: TRBJ2-3; d_gene: TRBD1; abundance: .; CDR3nt: TGTGCCAGCAGCCATACAGGGGGGGATACGCAGTATTTT; CDR3aa: CASSHTGGDTQYF
v_gene: TRBV27; j_gene: TRBJ1-2; d_gene: .; abundance: .; CDR3nt: TGTGCCAGCAGTCCGGACAGTAACTATGGCTACACCTTC; CDR3aa: CASSPDSNYGYTF
v_gene: TRBV27; j_gene: TRBJ1-6; d_gene: .; abundance: .; CDR3nt: TGTGCCAGCAGGGTGCTAGGGGGTTCTAATTCACCCCTCCACTTT; CDR3aa: CASRVLGGSNSPLHF
v_gene: TRBV28; j_gene: TRBJ2-1; d_gene: .; abundance: .; CDR3nt: TGTGCCAGCAACCAGGTCTGGGGGGGGGCGAGGAATGAGCAGTTCTTC; CDR3aa: CASNQVWGGARNEQFF